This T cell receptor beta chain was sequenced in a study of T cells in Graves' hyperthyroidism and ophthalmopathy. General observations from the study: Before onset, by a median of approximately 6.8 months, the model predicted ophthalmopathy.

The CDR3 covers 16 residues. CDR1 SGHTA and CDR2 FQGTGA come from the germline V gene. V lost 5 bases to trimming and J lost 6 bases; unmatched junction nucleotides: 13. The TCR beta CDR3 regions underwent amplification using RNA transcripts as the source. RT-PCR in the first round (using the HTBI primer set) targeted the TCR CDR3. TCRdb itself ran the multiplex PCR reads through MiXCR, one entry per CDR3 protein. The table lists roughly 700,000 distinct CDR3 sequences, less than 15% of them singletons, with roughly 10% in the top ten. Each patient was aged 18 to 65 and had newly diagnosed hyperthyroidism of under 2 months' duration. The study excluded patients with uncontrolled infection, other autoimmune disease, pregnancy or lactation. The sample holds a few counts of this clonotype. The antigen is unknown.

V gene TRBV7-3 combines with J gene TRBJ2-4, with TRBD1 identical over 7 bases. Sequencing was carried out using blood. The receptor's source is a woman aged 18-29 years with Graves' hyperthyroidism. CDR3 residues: CASSPGQEAPVNIQYF. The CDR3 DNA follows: TGTGCCAGCAGCCCCGGACAGGAGGCGCCGGTAAACATTCAGTACTTC.